A selection of T cell receptor beta chains follows, all from one sample in a study of T cell responses to AZD1222 COVID-19 vaccine. TCRdb's copy holds only in-frame clones and misses some; the assay was immunoSEQ multiplex PCR. The repertoire holds more than 85,000 clones, with around 92% as singletons. Sequenced here: peripheral blood, sampled on day 0 of AZD1222 vaccination. The receptors were gathered from an adult in good health. CDR3s include the opening cysteine and the closing phenylalanine or tryptophan. Each record gives: J gene, V gene, clone size, D gene, CDR3 protein, CDR3 DNA. A D gene is named only where the DNA matches it firmly. Only part of the rows carry a size: once, few, many, or a class if the clone is expanded.

>TRBJ2-7|TRBV6-6|NA|NA
CASSYSSSYEQYF
TGTGCCAGCAGTTACAGCTCTTCCTACGAGCAGTACTTC
>TRBJ2-7|TRBV28|NA|NA
CASEGGAWGEQYF
TGTGCCAGCGAGGGGGGCGCTTGGGGCGAGCAGTACTTC
>TRBJ1-6|TRBV10-3|NA|NA
CAISEGTGNSPLHF
TGTGCCATCAGCGAGGGTACAGGGAATTCACCCCTCCACTTT
>TRBJ1-5|TRBV12-3/TRBV12-4|NA|NA
CASSLGGGQPQHF
TGTGCCAGCAGTTTAGGGGGAGGGCAGCCCCAGCATTTT
>TRBJ1-1|TRBV30|NA|NA
CAWSRNRNTEAFF
TGTGCCTGGAGCCGGAACAGGAACACTGAAGCTTTCTTT
>TRBJ1-2|TRBV2|once|NA
CASSEVRRKGGYGYTF
TGTGCCAGCAGTGAAGTACGCAGGAAAGGGGGCTATGGCTACACCTTC
>TRBJ2-7|TRBV24-1|NA|TRBD1
CATSDSGTDNYEQYF
TGTGCCACCAGTGATTCCGGGACAGACAATTACGAGCAGTACTTC
>TRBJ2-7|TRBV3-1/TRBV3-2|NA|NA
CASSPDYFRGYEQYF
TGTGCCAGCAGCCCGGATTATTTTCGGGGCTACGAGCAGTACTTC
>TRBJ1-3|TRBV30|NA|NA
CAWSPTQAPSGNTIYF
TGTGCCTGGAGTCCGACACAGGCCCCCTCTGGAAACACCATATATTTT
>TRBJ2-1|TRBV5-1|NA|TRBD2
CASSPLERGPDNEQFF
TGCGCCAGCAGCCCACTAGAGCGGGGGCCTGACAATGAGCAGTTCTTC
>TRBJ2-2|TRBV28|NA|NA
CASSFGGSLIGELFF
TGTGCCAGCAGTTTTGGAGGGTCCCTAATCGGGGAGCTGTTTTTT
>TRBJ1-6|TRBV6-4|once|NA
CASSVAINNSPLHF
TGTGCCAGCAGTGTCGCCATAAATAATTCACCCCTCCACTTT
>TRBJ2-1|TRBV6-2/TRBV6-3|NA|NA
CASSSYDTWSSYNEQFF
TGTGCCAGCAGTTCCTACGACACGTGGAGCTCCTACAATGAGCAGTTCTTC
>TRBJ1-1|TRBV10-1|NA|NA
CASSESWVGTEAFF
TGCGCCAGCAGTGAGTCCTGGGTTGGCACTGAAGCTTTCTTT
>TRBJ2-1|TRBV19|NA|TRBD1
CASSIWGQGVDEQFF
TGTGCCAGTAGTATATGGGGACAGGGGGTCGATGAGCAGTTCTTC
>TRBJ1-2|TRBV5-1|once|TRBD1
CASSSTGGSNYGYTF
TGCGCCAGCAGTTCGACAGGGGGATCTAACTATGGCTACACCTTC
>TRBJ1-5|TRBV19|NA|NA
CASSPTLPQPQHF
TGTGCCAGTAGCCCTACCCTGCCTCAGCCCCAGCATTTT
>TRBJ1-6|TRBV19|once|TRBD1
CASSLGTAYNSPLHF
TGTGCCAGTAGTCTGGGGACAGCCTATAATTCACCCCTCCACTTT
>TRBJ2-2|TRBV19|NA|TRBD2
CASSPGLAGELFF
TGTGCCAGTAGTCCGGGACTAGCCGGGGAGCTGTTTTTT
>TRBJ2-3|TRBV7-2|NA|NA
CASSLGDRITDTQYF
TGTGCCAGCAGCTTAGGAGACAGGATCACAGATACGCAGTATTTT
>TRBJ1-4|TRBV2|NA|NA
CASSEAGTTNEKLFF
TGTGCCAGCAGTGAAGCGGGCACAACTAATGAAAAACTGTTTTTT
>TRBJ1-3|TRBV6-5|NA|NA
CASSYSRGGWDTIYF
TGTGCCAGCAGTTACTCGCGTGGAGGGTGGGACACCATATATTTT
>TRBJ2-7|TRBV3-1/TRBV3-2|NA|TRBD2
CASSQAPQRDYEQYF
TGTGCCAGCAGCCAAGCTCCCCAGCGGGACTACGAGCAGTACTTC
>TRBJ1-3|TRBV3-1/TRBV3-2|NA|NA
CASTPTIYF
TGTGCCAGCACCCCTACCATATATTTT
>TRBJ2-7|TRBV28|NA|TRBD1
CASSPLIGTASNDEQYF
TGTGCCAGCAGTCCACTCATAGGGACAGCCTCTAATGACGAGCAGTACTTC
>TRBJ1-5|TRBV28|NA|NA
CATSRDISNQPQHF
TGTGCCACCTCCCGGGACATTAGCAATCAGCCCCAGCATTTT
>TRBJ1-5|TRBV3-1/TRBV3-2|NA|TRBD1
CASSPRDRGDQPQHF
TGTGCCAGCAGCCCCCGGGACAGAGGGGATCAGCCCCAGCATTTT
>TRBJ1-6|TRBV6-1|NA|NA
CASSVAPDGLNSPLHF
TGTGCCAGCAGTGTAGCACCGGACGGACTTAATTCACCCCTCCACTTT
>TRBJ2-7|TRBV11-2|NA|NA
CASSLTGYPYEQYF
TGTGCCAGCAGCTTAACAGGGTATCCCTACGAGCAGTACTTC
>TRBJ2-2|TRBV3-1/TRBV3-2|once|NA
CASSPSPRAINTGELFF
TGTGCCAGCAGCCCTTCGCCCAGGGCAATTAACACCGGGGAGCTGTTTTTT
>TRBJ1-1|TRBV12-3/TRBV12-4|NA|TRBD1
CASSRGTEAFF
TGTGCCAGCAGCAGGGGGACTGAAGCTTTCTTT
>TRBJ2-3|TRBV15|NA|NA
CATSRGREAVNTQYF
TGTGCCACCAGCAGAGGGCGAGAGGCTGTCAATACGCAGTATTTT
>TRBJ2-5|TRBV7-6|NA|NA
CASSLSIGRETQYF
TGTGCCAGCAGCTTAAGTATAGGGAGAGAGACCCAGTACTTC
>TRBJ2-5|TRBV27|NA|NA
CASSSGRERETQYF
TGTGCCAGCAGTTCTGGTAGGGAACGAGAGACCCAGTACTTC
>TRBJ2-7|TRBV4-1|NA|NA
CASSRQGGYEQYF
TGCGCCAGCAGCCGTCAGGGGGGTTACGAGCAGTACTTC
>TRBJ1-3|TRBV11-3|NA|NA
CACNFGNTIYF
TGTGCCTGCAATTTTGGAAACACCATATATTTT
>TRBJ2-3|TRBV2|NA|TRBD1
CASSFPGQGADTQYF
TGTGCCAGCAGTTTTCCGGGACAGGGGGCAGATACGCAGTATTTT
>TRBJ1-6|TRBV6-4|NA|NA
CASSHSPLHF
TGTGCCAGCTCTCATTCACCCCTCCACTTT
>TRBJ2-5|TRBV5-4|NA|NA
CASSRGLETQYF
TGTGCCAGCAGCCGGGGCCTAGAGACCCAGTACTTC
>TRBJ1-5|TRBV2|NA|NA
CASSENGGWGPQHF
TGTGCCAGCAGTGAAAACGGGGGGTGGGGGCCCCAGCATTTT
>TRBJ1-2|TRBV3-1/TRBV3-2|NA|NA
CASSFGQANYGYTF
TGTGCCAGCAGCTTTGGGCAGGCGAACTATGGCTACACCTTC
>TRBJ1-6|TRBV7-8|NA|NA
CASSLGAGSNSPLHF
TGTGCCAGCAGCTTAGGGGCAGGGAGTAATTCACCCCTCCACTTT
>TRBJ1-6|TRBV27|once|TRBD1
CASSLGQGMRPLHF
TGTGCCAGCAGTTTAGGACAGGGAATGAGGCCCCTCCACTTT
>TRBJ2-2|TRBV19|NA|NA
CASSIDRRGNTGELFF
TGTGCCAGTAGTATAGATCGTCGCGGTAACACCGGGGAGCTGTTTTTT
>TRBJ2-5|TRBV19|NA|NA
CASSTRTYQETQYF
TGTGCCAGTAGTACTAGGACGTACCAAGAGACCCAGTACTTC
>TRBJ2-2|TRBV7-9|NA|NA
CASSLVVDTGELFF
TGTGCCAGCAGCTTAGTGGTAGACACCGGGGAGCTGTTTTTT
>TRBJ1-1|TRBV18|NA|NA
CASSEGLNTEAFF
TGTGCCAGCTCTGAGGGCCTGAACACTGAAGCTTTCTTT
>TRBJ1-3|TRBV27|NA|NA
CASSSGGSGNTIYF
TGTGCCAGCAGCTCGGGGGGCTCTGGAAACACCATATATTTT
>TRBJ2-2|TRBV4-2|NA|TRBD2
CASSQGDGGTGELFF
TGTGCCAGCAGCCAAGGTGACGGGGGGACCGGGGAGCTGTTTTTT
>TRBJ1-2|TRBV7-9|NA|TRBD1
CASSYGDRASDGYTF
TGTGCCAGCAGCTACGGGGACAGGGCCTCCGATGGCTACACCTTC
>TRBJ2-7|TRBV6-5|NA|NA
CASRLLSSYEQYF
TGTGCCAGCAGGCTCCTTAGCTCCTACGAGCAGTACTTC
>TRBJ1-2|TRBV6-5|NA|NA
CATRGGSYGYTF
TGTGCCACCCGGGGGGGGAGCTATGGCTACACCTTC